This T cell receptor beta chain stems from a study of T cell responses to AZD1222 COVID-19 vaccine. The method was immunoSEQ multiplex PCR; TCRdb's version includes in-frame clones alone and lacks a portion of them. This sample has roughly 200,000 clones; around nine tenths occur once, and the top ten carry approximately 8%. CDR1 and CDR2 from the germline V gene are LGHDT and YNNKEL (reference sequence). V was clipped by 11 bases and J by 3 bases, with 10 bases between them. The CDR3 is 12 amino acids. The sequencing here drew on peripheral blood, taken on day 0 of AZD1222 vaccination. This rearrangement joins TRBV3-1 (or the pseudogene TRBV3-2) to TRBJ1-4, with D unresolved. The receptor was isolated from an adult in good health. The CDR3 protein is CASAGANEKLFF. The CDR3 DNA reads as TGTGCCTCGGCGGGTGCTAATGAAAAACTGTTTTTT.